This T cell receptor beta chain stems from a study of OX40 agonist ivuxolimab in advanced cancers. Study-level points and caveats: Specificity for antigen went undetermined in the expanded peripheral T cells.

The table came from immunoSEQ multiplex PCR; TCRdb's copy has only in-frame clones and leaves some out. The sample includes 90,000 to 100,000 clones, 88% of them seen just once. As for this clone: Its matching antigen is unknown.

V lost 5 bases, J lost 5 bases, and 12 bases stayed unmatched. This CDR3 contains 15 residues. The germline V gene has CDR1 SGHVS and CDR2 FQNEAQ. This specimen consisted of CD4+ or CD8+ T cells sorted from blood, obtained in a trial of the OX40 agonist ivuxolimab. The clonotype comes from an adult with an advanced solid tumor such as melanoma, head and neck, liver or kidney cancer. V and J are TRBV7-8 and TRBJ2-7, with 7 bases aligning to TRBD2. The CDR3 loop is CASSHPGGSGNEQYF. DNA for the CDR3: TGTGCCAGCAGCCACCCCGGCGGGAGCGGCAACGAGCAGTACTTC.